The 8 T cell receptor beta chains below were found in one sample sequenced in a study of blood T cell repertoires in COVID-19. Sequenced by immunoSEQ multiplex PCR; TCRdb stores in-frame clones only, minus some. The profile covers 250,000 or so clones, with more than 75% appearing a single time and 0.99% taken by the ten largest. The source material was peripheral blood. These receptors originate from a woman between 35 and 50 years old who had recovered from COVID-19.

V and J are TRBV5-1 and TRBJ2-1, with 10 bases that match TRBD1. V shed 6 bases and J 15 bases; nucleotides not matched to a gene: 6. Per the germline V gene, CDR1 is SGHRS and CDR2 is YFSETQ. The CDR3 contains 11 residues. The CDR3 DNA reads as TGCGCCAGCACCGCCGGGACAGGGGCGTTCTTC. It specifies CASTAGTGAFF. Supplemented by reference TRBV5-1 and TRBJ2-1, the full variable domain reads KAGVTQTPRYLIKTRGQQVTLSCSPISGHRSVSWYQQTPGQGLQFLFEYFSETQRNKGNFPGRFSGRQFSNSRSEMNVSTLELGDSALYLCASTAGTGAFFGPGTRLTVL.

The V gene is TRBV5-1, the J gene TRBJ1-5, with a tentative D call TRBD1 (6 bases). The CDR3 is made up of 13 amino acids. CDR1 SGHRS and CDR2 YFSETQ come from the germline V gene. Trimming cost V 6 bases and J 6 bases, with 13 bases left between them. CDR3 protein: CASTAQGGQPQHF. As DNA, the CDR3 is TGCGCCAGCACTGCACAGGGCGGTCAGCCCCAGCATTTT.

This chain uses TRBV2 with TRBJ2-7; TRBD1 matches at 7 bases. V lost 8 bases and J lost 2; bases outside the gene matches: 3. The CDR3 is 12 residues long. Germline-derived CDR1 and CDR2 are SNHLY and FYNNEI. The CDR3 nucleotides are TGTGCCAGCGTGACAGGGCCCTACGAGCAGTACTTC. This sequence encodes CASVTGPYEQYF.

The V call is TRBV13, the J call TRBJ1-1; a weak D match, TRBD1 (6 bases). Trimming took off 5 bases at V and 8 bases at J, with 18 bases between the two ends. The CDR3 sequence is 14 residues long. The V gene's germline CDR1 is PRHDT and CDR2 FYEKMQ (reference sequence). CDR3 region: CASSQRTAFLEAFF. CDR3 DNA sequence: TGTGCCAGCAGCCAGAGGACAGCGTTCCTGGAAGCTTTCTTT.

The chain carries TRBV6-2 or TRBV6-3 and TRBJ2-1, with TRBD2 matching 7 bases. Unmatched junction bases numbered 10, after V lost 6 bases and J lost 5 bases. The germline gives CDR1 MNHEY, CDR2 SVGEGT. The CDR3 is made up of 15 amino acids. The CDR3: CASSPRGVPNNEQFF. The CDR3 bases are TGTGCCAGCAGCCCCCGGGGGGTCCCAAACAATGAGCAGTTCTTC.

The rearrangement uses TRBV27 and TRBJ1-5, with D tentatively TRBD1 (5 bases). The CDR3 extends over 15 amino acids. Germline-derived CDR1 and CDR2 are MNHEY and SMNVEV (reference sequence). V shed 6 bases and J shed 4 bases, with 16 bases lying between them. The CDR3 coding sequence is TGTGCCAGCAGCCCCACCGCGCAGGGTAATCAGCCCCAGCATTTT. This codes for CASSPTAQGNQPQHF.

This clone turned up a few times. The V gene is TRBV7-9, the J gene TRBJ2-7; 8 nucleotides align to TRBD1. Unmatched junction bases numbered 10, after V lost 5 bases and J lost 4 bases. From germline, CDR1 is SEHNR and CDR2 FQNEAQ (reference sequence). The CDR3 totals 15 residues. DNA for the CDR3: TGTGCCAGCAGCGCATTAGGCGGGACAGGATACGAGCAGTACTTC. It is translated as CASSALGGTGYEQYF.

V usage is TRBV5-1 and J usage is TRBJ2-5, with 7 bases identical to TRBD1. V was clipped by 3 bases and J by 7 bases; unmatched bases: 6. CDR1 and CDR2 (germline): SGHRS, YFSETQ. CDR3 length: 13 amino acids. The CDR3, as DNA: TGCGCCAGCAGCTGGGGACAGAGTGGGACCCAGTACTTC. It yields the protein CASSWGQSGTQYF.